Each of the 32 T cell receptor beta chains below was sequenced from the same sample in a study of glioma-infiltrating T cells. The iRepertoire nested amplicon-rescue multiplex PCR amplified TCR alpha and beta CDR3s from RNA. TCRdb processed the multiplex PCR reads anew with MiXCR; each CDR3 protein has one entry. The sample records 93,000 or so distinct CDR3 sequences, less than 30% being singletons. Input material: glioma tissue, nonneoplastic brain tissue, or PBMCs (not recorded which). These receptors came from a human donor with low-grade glioma or glioblastoma, undergoing nonglioma brain surgery, or in good health (not recorded which).

This clonotype has at least ten counts. The rearrangement links TRBV4-1 to TRBJ2-7; a weak D match, TRBD2 (5 bases). The germline V gene has CDR1 MGHRA and CDR2 YSYEKL. The CDR3 contains 14 residues. Trimming stripped 1 base from V and 7 bases from J, with 14 bases between. The CDR3 nucleotides read TGCGCCAGCAGCCAAGTTCCCGTGTGGAGGGAGCAGTACTTC. Its protein is CASSQVPVWREQYF.

In regard to this clonotype: A much larger clone differs by one base, so this may be a read error. CDR3 DNA sequence: TGTGCCAGCAGGGGGACAGGGGTTCTTAGAAAGCAGTACTTC. As protein: CASRGTGVLRKQYF. V gene TRBV6-1 combines with J gene TRBJ2-7; 10 bases fit TRBD1. Trimming cost V 6 bases and J 8 bases; bases outside gene matches: 10. This CDR3 region has 14 residues. CDR1 and CDR2 (germline): MNHNS, SASEGT.

This clonotype was detected many times. V is TRBV19 and J is TRBJ1-4; the D is unclear. The CDR3 is made up of 14 amino acids. The germline V and J ends were trimmed by 3 bases and 5 bases, with 10 bases remaining between them. Germline V CDR1 and CDR2: LNHDA, SQIVND (reference sequence). The CDR3 nucleotides are TGTGCCAGTAGTATCCGTCAAGGGAATGAAAAACTGTTTTTT. Translating it yields CASSIRQGNEKLFF.

This clonotype was seen ten or more times. V and J are TRBV6-2 or TRBV6-3 and TRBJ2-7; 8 bases are a match to TRBD1. V was clipped by 0 bases and J by 5 bases; unmatched bases: 18. This CDR3 spans 19 amino acids. Germline CDR1 MNHEY, CDR2 SVGEGT. CDR3: CASSYSMAGGGTGLDEQYF. For the CDR3, the DNA is TGTGCCAGCAGTTACTCGATGGCCGGGGGCGGGACAGGTCTGGACGAGCAGTACTTC.

V gene TRBV20-1 combines with J gene TRBJ1-2; no clear D gene. The ends were cut back, 3 bases at V and 3 bases at J, with 11 bases in the middle. This CDR3 has 13 amino acids. Germline V gene sequence: CDR1 DFQATT, CDR2 SNEGSKA (reference sequence). In nucleotides, the CDR3 is TGCAGTGCTAGTCCGGGTACGCACTATGGCTACACCTTC. The encoded protein is CSASPGTHYGYTF.

This chain links TRBV27 with TRBJ1-5, with TRBD1 as a possible D gene (5 bases). The CDR3 extends over 16 amino acids. V lost 6 bases and J lost 4, with 19 bases in between. Looked up from germline, CDR1 is MNHEY and CDR2 is SMNVEV (reference sequence). This chain's CDR3 is CASSARAPPLNQPQHF. CDR3 bases: TGTGCCAGCAGCGCCAGGGCCCCCCCGTTAAATCAGCCCCAGCATTTT.

The table lists this clonotype with many counts. The chain is built from TRBV6-1 and TRBJ2-1; 8 nucleotides align to TRBD2. The CDR3 is 14 amino acids. V lost 5 bases, J lost 6 bases, and 6 bases stayed unmatched. CDR1 is MNHNS and CDR2 is SASEGT in the germline V gene. The CDR3 region has the DNA TGTGCCAGCAGTACCGGGACTAGTCGCAATGAGCAGTTCTTC. It translates to CASSTGTSRNEQFF.

In its sample, this clonotype was seen a few times. This chain uses TRBV7-8 with TRBJ2-5, with TRBD1 matching 11 bases. The trim removed 5 bases at V and 4 bases at J, leaving 3 bases unmatched. CDR3 size: 14 residues. The germline V gene encodes CDR1 SGHVS and CDR2 FQNEAQ. CDR3 amino acids: CASSPDRGRETQYF. As DNA, the CDR3 is TGTGCCAGCAGCCCGGACAGGGGGCGAGAGACCCAGTACTTC.

Ten or more counts support this clonotype. The rearrangement uses TRBV6-1 and TRBJ1-6; possible D gene TRBD1, 6 bases. In germline, CDR1 is MNHNS, CDR2 SASEGT. CDR3 size: 14 residues. V was clipped by 6 bases and J by 6 bases, with 12 bases between them. As DNA, the CDR3 is TGTGCCAGCAGGGGGGGGCGGCCTAATTCACCCCTCCACTTT. Translation: CASRGGRPNSPLHF.

This clonotype was counted at least ten times. The genes are TRBV7-9 and TRBJ1-5, with 7 bases that match TRBD1. Trimming removed 5 bases from V and 4 bases from J; junction bases left unmatched: 8. This CDR3 is built from 15 residues. Germline CDR1 reads SEHNR; CDR2 reads FQNEAQ (reference sequence). The CDR3 spells CASSQGDSSNQPQHF. CDR3 DNA sequence: TGTGCCAGCAGCCAGGGGGACAGTTCTAATCAGCCCCAGCATTTT.

This rearrangement joins TRBV2 to TRBJ2-6; weak D call: TRBD1 (6 bases). The germline V gene has CDR1 SNHLY and CDR2 FYNNEI. Trimming removed 5 bases from V and 0 bases from J, with 11 bases in between. CDR3 length equals 16 residues. The CDR3 loop reads CASSQDSSSGANVLTF. In nucleotides, the CDR3 is TGTGCCAGCAGTCAGGACAGCAGCTCTGGGGCCAACGTCCTGACTTTC. The whole variable domain, remainder taken from reference TRBV2 and TRBJ2-6, is EPEVTQTPSHQVTQMGQEVILRCVPISNHLYFYWYRQILGQKVEFLVSFYNNEISEKSEIFDDQFSVERPDGSNFTLKIRSTKLEDSAMYFCASSQDSSSGANVLTFGAGSRLTVL.

This clonotype showed up many times. V gene TRBV7-2 combines with J gene TRBJ2-7; D is possibly TRBD1 (5 bases). V gave up 0 bases and J gave up 6 bases, with 9 bases separating them. Germline V CDR1 and CDR2: SGHTA, FQGNSA. This CDR3 has 13 residues. The CDR3 nucleotides read TGTGCCAGCAGCTTAGCGCAGGGTGGCGAGCAGTACTTC. This gives the protein CASSLAQGGEQYF.

This clonotype showed up many times. The chain combines TRBV27 with TRBJ2-7, with D possibly being TRBD1 or TRBD2 (5 bases each). The V gene's germline CDR1 is MNHEY and CDR2 SMNVEV (reference sequence). The CDR3 runs to 11 residues. V was trimmed by 6 bases and J by 6 bases, leaving 9 bases between them. The CDR3 region has the DNA TGTGCCAGCAGATATGGGGGCGAGCAGTACTTC. This translates into CASRYGGEQYF.

This clonotype occurred a few times. The genes are TRBV29-1 and TRBJ2-5, with 8 bases that match TRBD1. The CDR3 runs 13 residues. Germline lookup yields CDR1 SQVTM and CDR2 ANQGSEA. V shed 6 bases and J 5 bases; nucleotides not matched to a gene: 8. The CDR3: CSVRLTGGETQYF. The CDR3 DNA reads TGCAGCGTGAGATTAACAGGGGGTGAGACCCAGTACTTC.

The sample holds a few counts of this clonotype. The V gene is TRBV14, the J gene TRBJ2-3; 8 bases fit TRBD2. The V and J ends lost 4 bases and 2 bases, in that order; junction bases with no gene match: 5. There are 15 residues in the CDR3. Germline lookup yields CDR1 SGHDN and CDR2 FVKESK. CDR3 sequence reads: CASSRLAGLTDTQYF. DNA for the CDR3: TGTGCCAGCAGCCGATTAGCGGGACTCACAGATACGCAGTATTTT.

This clonotype was observed many times. The CDR3 here is CSAQLDGRTETQYF. The CDR3 DNA follows: TGCAGTGCTCAACTAGACGGGCGAACAGAGACCCAGTACTTC. V and J are TRBV20-1 and TRBJ2-5; possible D gene TRBD2, 5 bases. Germline CDR1 DFQATT, CDR2 SNEGSKA (reference sequence). Trimming removed 5 bases from V and 4 bases from J, with 17 bases in between. The CDR3 runs 14 residues.

Comments on this clonotype: A read error may be the cause here, since a much bigger clone is one base away. CDR3 loop: CTSSVQGEKLFF. In DNA form, the CDR3 reads TGTACCAGCAGCGTTCAAGGTGAAAAACTGTTTTTT. This chain uses TRBV7-2 with TRBJ1-4, with D uncertain. Germline V gene data show CDR1 as SGHTA and CDR2 as FQGNSA. The CDR3 sequence is 12 residues long. The germline V and J ends were trimmed by 5 bases and 7 bases, with 8 bases remaining between them.

Remarks on this clonotype: One base away lies a much larger clone, so this may be a sequencing read error. V is TRBV18 and J is TRBJ2-3; either TRBD1 or TRBD2 may fit D (5 bases each). Between the trimmed V and J ends, which lost 6 bases and 4 bases, there was a span of 17 bases. The CDR3 has 15 residues. Germline CDR1 reads KGHSH; CDR2 reads LQKENI. The CDR3 loop reads CASSSGTSVPDTQYF. CDR3 sequence (DNA): TGTGCCAGCTCCTCCGGGACCTCGGTGCCAGATACGCAGTATTTT.

This clonotype was seen many times. V and J are TRBV20-1 and TRBJ2-7; TRBD1 might be the D (5 bases). Germline V gene lookup returns CDR1 DFQATT and CDR2 SNEGSKA (reference sequence). CDR3 size: 14 residues. The ends were cut back, 6 bases at V and 0 bases at J, with 15 bases in the middle. The CDR3 loop reads CSAPSRTHSYEQYF. CDR3 nucleotide sequence: TGCAGTGCCCCATCTCGGACACACTCCTACGAGCAGTACTTC.

The rearrangement uses TRBV27 and TRBJ2-3, with 12 bases matching TRBD1. The V gene end was trimmed by 3 bases and the J gene end by 5 bases; junction bases not matched to a gene: 3. The CDR3 extends over 15 amino acids. CDR1 is MNHEY and CDR2 is SMNVEV in the germline V gene (reference sequence). The CDR3 DNA is TGTGCCAGCAGTTTCGGGACAGGGGGCAGAGATACGCAGTATTTT. Its translation is CASSFGTGGRDTQYF.

The chain carries TRBV7-6 and TRBJ2-7, with TRBD1 identical over 9 bases. Germline assignment: CDR1 SGHVS and CDR2 FNYEAQ. V was clipped by 2 bases and J by 5 bases; unmatched bases: 7. This CDR3 spans 15 amino acids. The CDR3 sequence is CASSLFPTGGNEQYF. The CDR3 DNA sequence: TGTGCCAGCAGCTTATTCCCGACAGGGGGTAACGAGCAGTACTTC.

This clonotype was found many times. The rearrangement links TRBV27 to TRBJ2-7; perhaps TRBD2 as D (5 bases). Trimming removed 3 bases from V and 0 bases from J, with 9 bases in between. Germline lookup yields CDR1 MNHEY and CDR2 SMNVEV (reference sequence). The CDR3 has 14 amino acids. The CDR3 coding sequence is TGTGCCAGCAGTTTGAGGGAGAGCTCCTACGAGCAGTACTTC. Translating gives CASSLRESSYEQYF.

This clonotype was seen a handful of times. V gene TRBV24-1 combines with J gene TRBJ2-1; TRBD2 is a possible D gene (8 bases). The ends were cut back, 3 bases at V and 4 bases at J, with 18 bases in the middle. In germline, CDR1 is KGHDR, CDR2 SFDVKD. There are 17 residues in the CDR3. The CDR3 protein is CATSDPQGVAGYNEQFF. CDR3 sequence (DNA): TGTGCCACCAGTGATCCGCAGGGGGTAGCGGGGTACAATGAGCAGTTCTTC.

This clonotype showed up just a few times. The V call is TRBV7-2, the J call TRBJ2-3, with D perhaps matching TRBD1 (7 bases). Trimming left V 5 bases short and J 6 bases short, with 15 bases between. CDR1 SGHTA and CDR2 FQGNSA come from the germline V gene. CDR3 length: 14 residues. CDR3 sequence reads: CASSRPGGRDTQYF. In DNA, the CDR3 is TGTGCCAGCAGCCGCCCAGGGGGGAGGGATACGCAGTATTTT. The variable domain in full, completed from reference TRBV7-2 and TRBJ2-3, reads GAGVSQSPSNKVTEKGKDVELRCDPISGHTALYWYRQSLGQGLEFLIYFQGNSAPDKSGLPSDRFSAERTGGSVSTLTIQRTQQEDSAVYLCASSRPGGRDTQYFGPGTRLTVL.

This clonotype appeared many times. The rearrangement joins TRBV4-3 to TRBJ2-7; D unclear. The CDR3 is 15 residues long. V was pared by 1 base and J by 0 bases, with 10 bases between. The V gene's germline CDR1 is LGHNA and CDR2 YSLEER. The CDR3 loop reads CASSQARALSYEQYF. The CDR3, as DNA: TGCGCCAGCAGCCAAGCTAGGGCGCTCTCCTACGAGCAGTACTTC.

Details on this clonotype: A much more abundant neighbour one base away suggests this may be a read error. The chain carries TRBV4-1 and TRBJ2-3; 9 nucleotides match TRBD1. This CDR3 spans 18 amino acids. Germline V gene data show CDR1 as MGHRA and CDR2 as YSYEKL. V lost 1 base and J lost 5; bases outside the gene matches: 13. CDR3 nucleotides: TGCGCCAGCAGCCAAGTCTCTTTCGGGACAGGGAAAAGAGATACGCAGTATTTT. This sequence encodes CASSQVSFGTGKRDTQYF.

The chain has TRBV7-2 and TRBJ2-5; D is possibly TRBD1 (5 bases). This CDR3 has 15 amino acids. The germline V gene encodes CDR1 SGHTA and CDR2 FQGNSA. V was pared by 0 bases and J by 1 base, with 9 bases between. The chain's CDR3 is CASSLAGVFQETQYF. The CDR3 DNA sequence: TGTGCCAGCAGCTTAGCAGGGGTCTTCCAAGAGACCCAGTACTTC. Combining the CDR3 with reference TRBV7-2 and TRBJ2-5 gives the whole variable domain GAGVSQSPSNKVTEKGKDVELRCDPISGHTALYWYRQSLGQGLEFLIYFQGNSAPDKSGLPSDRFSAERTGGSVSTLTIQRTQQEDSAVYLCASSLAGVFQETQYFGPGTRLLVL.

Remarks on this clonotype: Since a much larger clone is just one base distant, this may be a read error. The genes are TRBV20-1 and TRBJ2-3, with D uncertain. Germline loops: CDR1 DFQATT, CDR2 SNEGSKA (reference sequence). The CDR3 is made up of 14 amino acids. CDR3 loop: CSAQRIMGTDRQYF. Written as DNA, the CDR3 is TGCAGTGCTCAACGTATTATGGGCACAGATAGGCAGTATTTT.

This clonotype was recorded many times. The chain employs TRBV20-1 and TRBJ1-4; the D gene is possibly TRBD1 (5 bases). V dropped 1 base and J dropped 0 bases, with 6 bases sitting between them. CDR3 size: 14 residues. The germline gives CDR1 DFQATT, CDR2 SNEGSKA (reference sequence). CDR3 amino acids: CSARGGPTNEKLFF. Here the CDR3 DNA reads TGCAGTGCTAGAGGGGGACCAACTAATGAAAAACTGTTTTTT.

Only a few counts were recorded for this clonotype. The chain couples TRBV24-1 to TRBJ2-1; either TRBD1 or TRBD2 may fit D (5 bases each). The ends were cut back, 8 bases at V and 4 bases at J, with 8 bases in the middle. The CDR3 loop spans 12 amino acids. CDR1 and CDR2 (germline): KGHDR, SFDVKD. CDR3 protein: CATKGPYNEQFF. The CDR3 region has the DNA TGTGCCACCAAGGGACCTTACAATGAGCAGTTCTTC.

Notes on this clonotype: A much bigger clone sits one base away, suggesting this may be a read error. The V call is TRBV2, the J call TRBJ1-5; no reliable D call. Per germline, CDR1 SNHLY and CDR2 FYNNEI. The CDR3 runs to 14 residues. DNA of the CDR3: TGTGCCAGCAGTCGCCTTAATTCTAATCAGACCCAGCATTTT. This codes for CASSRLNSNQTQHF.

This clonotype was counted only a few times. The chain links TRBV7-3 to TRBJ1-1; D possibly corresponds to TRBD1 (5 bases). Per the germline V gene, CDR1 is SGHTA and CDR2 is FQGTGA. Between the trimmed V and J ends, which lost 3 bases and 4 bases, there was a span of 12 bases. This CDR3 has 14 amino acids. CDR3 region: CASSFTPGTTEAFF. The CDR3 DNA sequence: TGTGCCAGCAGCTTCACTCCAGGGACCACTGAAGCTTTCTTT.